This TCR beta chain was profiled in a study of blood T cell repertoires in COVID-19. As for the study in general: The origin of the acute and convalescent COVID-19 samples was the United States, Italy and Spain. T cells, B-cell-depleted T cells, or PBMCs provided the cDNA or gDNA that served as material.

Methods used by the authors: Nucleated cell counts were estimated from reference gene primer amplification. TCRdb's table, derived via immunoSEQ multiplex PCR, lists solely in-frame clones and lacks some. That table supplies the V and J calls and clone size; D and trimming were determined from the DNA. The repertoire holds 140,000 to 150,000 clones, with 60% to 85% as singletons. The CDR3 runs to 15 residues. V lost 3 bases and J lost 3, with 11 bases in between. Germline CDR1 reads LGHNT; CDR2 reads FRNRAP. The chain carries TRBV12-5 and TRBJ2-2; TRBD2 is a possible D gene (5 bases). The material sequenced was peripheral blood. The TCR sequence derives from a man aged 45-60 years with acute or convalescent COVID-19. CDR3 DNA: TGTGCTAGTGGTTTTAGAGCGCGGGACACCGGGGAGCTGTTTTTT. This encodes CASGFRARDTGELFF.